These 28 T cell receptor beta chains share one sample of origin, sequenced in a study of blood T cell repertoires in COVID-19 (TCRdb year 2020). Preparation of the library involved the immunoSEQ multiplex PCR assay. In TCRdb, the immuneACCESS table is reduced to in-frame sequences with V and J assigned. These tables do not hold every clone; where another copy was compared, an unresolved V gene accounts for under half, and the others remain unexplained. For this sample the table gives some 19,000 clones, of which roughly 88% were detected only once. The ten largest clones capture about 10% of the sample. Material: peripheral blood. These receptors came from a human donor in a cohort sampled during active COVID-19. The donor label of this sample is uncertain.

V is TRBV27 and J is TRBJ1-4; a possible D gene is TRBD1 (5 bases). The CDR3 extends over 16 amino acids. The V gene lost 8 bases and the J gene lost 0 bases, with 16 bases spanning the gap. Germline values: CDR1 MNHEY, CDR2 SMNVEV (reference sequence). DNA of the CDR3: TGTGCCAGCGCTTTCGACAGAAAGACAACTAATGAAAAACTGTTTTTT. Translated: CASAFDRKTTNEKLFF.

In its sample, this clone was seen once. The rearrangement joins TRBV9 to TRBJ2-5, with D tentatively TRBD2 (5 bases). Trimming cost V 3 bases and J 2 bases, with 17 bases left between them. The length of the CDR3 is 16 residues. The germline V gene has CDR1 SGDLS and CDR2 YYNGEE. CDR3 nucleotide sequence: TGTGCCAGCAGCGCCCTCCCCGGAGGCCCACAAGAGACCCAGTACTTC. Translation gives CASSALPGGPQETQYF.

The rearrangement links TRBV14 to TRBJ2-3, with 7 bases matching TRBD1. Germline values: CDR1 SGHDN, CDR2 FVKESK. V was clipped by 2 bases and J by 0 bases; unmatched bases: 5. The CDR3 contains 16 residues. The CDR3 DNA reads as TGTGCCAGCAGCCAAAGGGGACAGTCTAGCACAGATACGCAGTATTTT. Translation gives CASSQRGQSSTDTQYF.

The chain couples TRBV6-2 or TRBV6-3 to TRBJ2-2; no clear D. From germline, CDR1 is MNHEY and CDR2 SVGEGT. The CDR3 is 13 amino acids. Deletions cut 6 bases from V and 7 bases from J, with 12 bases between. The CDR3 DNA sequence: TGTGCCAGCAGCTCCCTTGGAGTCGGGGAGCTGTTTTTT. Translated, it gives CASSSLGVGELFF.

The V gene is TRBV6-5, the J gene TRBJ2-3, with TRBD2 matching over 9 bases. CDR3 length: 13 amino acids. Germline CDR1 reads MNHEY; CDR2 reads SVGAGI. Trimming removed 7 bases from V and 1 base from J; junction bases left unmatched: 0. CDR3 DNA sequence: TGTGCCAGCATAGCGGGGGGCACAGATACGCAGTATTTT. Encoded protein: CASIAGGTDTQYF.

The CDR3 loop reads CASSLALTGKDTIYF. CDR3 sequence (DNA): TGCGCCAGCAGCTTGGCCCTGACAGGGAAGGACACCATATATTTT. This rearrangement joins TRBV5-1 to TRBJ1-3; 7 nucleotides match TRBD1. With V trimmed by 0 bases and J by 8 bases, 8 bases remained unmatched. The CDR3 length is 15 residues. Germline assignment: CDR1 SGHRS and CDR2 YFSETQ.

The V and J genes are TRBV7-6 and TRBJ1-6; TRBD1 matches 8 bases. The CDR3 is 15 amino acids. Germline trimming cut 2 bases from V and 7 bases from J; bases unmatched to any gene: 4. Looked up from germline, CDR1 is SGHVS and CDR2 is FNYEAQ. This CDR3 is CASSLYGQGNSPLHF. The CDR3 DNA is TGTGCCAGCAGCTTATATGGACAGGGAAATTCACCCCTCCACTTT.

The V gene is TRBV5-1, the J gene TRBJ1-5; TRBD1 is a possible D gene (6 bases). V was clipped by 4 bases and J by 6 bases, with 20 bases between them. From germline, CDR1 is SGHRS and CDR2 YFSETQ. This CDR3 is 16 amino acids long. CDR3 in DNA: TGCGCCAGCAGCCCCACCCCAACTACAGGGACTCAGCCCCAGCATTTT. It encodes CASSPTPTTGTQPQHF. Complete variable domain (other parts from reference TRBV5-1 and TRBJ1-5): KAGVTQTPRYLIKTRGQQVTLSCSPISGHRSVSWYQQTPGQGLQFLFEYFSETQRNKGNFPGRFSGRQFSNSRSEMNVSTLELGDSALYLCASSPTPTTGTQPQHFGDGTRLSIL.

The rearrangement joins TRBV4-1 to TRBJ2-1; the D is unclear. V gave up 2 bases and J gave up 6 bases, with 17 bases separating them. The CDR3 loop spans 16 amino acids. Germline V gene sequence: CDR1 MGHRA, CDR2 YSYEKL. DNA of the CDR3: TGCGCCAGCAGCCAACTTGGTTTTCTAGACCGCAATGAGCAGTTCTTC. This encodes CASSQLGFLDRNEQFF.

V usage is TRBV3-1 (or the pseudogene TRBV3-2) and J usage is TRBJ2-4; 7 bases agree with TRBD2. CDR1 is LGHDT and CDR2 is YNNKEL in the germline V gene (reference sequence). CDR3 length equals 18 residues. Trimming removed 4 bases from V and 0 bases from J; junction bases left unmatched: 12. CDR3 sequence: CASSPGLGEGIAKNIQYF. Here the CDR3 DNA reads TGTGCCAGCAGCCCAGGTTTGGGGGAGGGGATAGCCAAAAACATTCAGTACTTC.

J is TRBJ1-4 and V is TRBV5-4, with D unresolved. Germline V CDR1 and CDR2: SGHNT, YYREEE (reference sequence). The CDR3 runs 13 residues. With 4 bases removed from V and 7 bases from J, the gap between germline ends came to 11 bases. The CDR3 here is CASSARGSEKLFF. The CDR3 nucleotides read TGTGCCAGCAGCGCGAGAGGGAGTGAAAAACTGTTTTTT.

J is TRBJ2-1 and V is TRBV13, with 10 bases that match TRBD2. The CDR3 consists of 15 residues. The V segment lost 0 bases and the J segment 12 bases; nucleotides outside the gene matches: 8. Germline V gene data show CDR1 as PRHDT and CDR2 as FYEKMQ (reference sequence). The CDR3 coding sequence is TGTGCCAGCAGCTTAGGTTCCCTAGCGGGAGAAACGCAGTTCTTC. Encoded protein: CASSLGSLAGETQFF. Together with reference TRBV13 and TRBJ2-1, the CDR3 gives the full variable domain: AAGVIQSPRHLIKEKRETATLKCYPIPRHDTVYWYQQGPGQDPQFLISFYEKMQSDKGSIPDRFSAQQFSDYHSELNMSSLELGDSALYFCASSLGSLAGETQFFGPGTRLTVL.

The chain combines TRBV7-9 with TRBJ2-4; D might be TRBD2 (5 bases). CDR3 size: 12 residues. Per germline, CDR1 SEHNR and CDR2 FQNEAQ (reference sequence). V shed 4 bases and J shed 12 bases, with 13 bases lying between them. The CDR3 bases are TGTGCCAGCAGCTCTTCGACTAACGGTCAGTACTTC. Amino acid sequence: CASSSSTNGQYF.

The CDR3 reads CASSSLSTDTQYF. CDR3 coding DNA: TGCGCCAGCAGCTCGTTGAGCACAGATACGCAGTATTTT. This chain links TRBV5-1 with TRBJ2-3; D unclear. This CDR3 comprises 13 residues. Trimming cost V 3 bases and J 0 bases, with 5 bases left between them. Germline V gives CDR1 SGHRS, CDR2 YFSETQ.

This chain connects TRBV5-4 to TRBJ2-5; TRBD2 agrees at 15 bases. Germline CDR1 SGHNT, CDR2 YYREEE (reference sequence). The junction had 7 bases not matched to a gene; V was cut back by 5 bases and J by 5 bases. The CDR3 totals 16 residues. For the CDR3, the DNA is TGTGCCAGCAGATTCGGACTAGCGGGAGGGGAGGAGACCCAGTACTTC. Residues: CASRFGLAGGEETQYF.

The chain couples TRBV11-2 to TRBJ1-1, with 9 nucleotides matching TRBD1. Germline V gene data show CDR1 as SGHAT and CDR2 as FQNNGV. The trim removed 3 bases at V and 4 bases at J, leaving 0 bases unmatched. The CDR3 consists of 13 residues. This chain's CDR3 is CASSLDRGTEAFF. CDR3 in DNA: TGTGCCAGCAGCTTGGACAGGGGCACTGAAGCTTTCTTT.

The CDR3 here is CASSSGLSTNEKLFF. CDR3 coding DNA: TGTGCCAGCAGTTCAGGCCTCTCAACTAATGAAAAACTGTTTTTT. V is TRBV6-5 and J is TRBJ1-4; no clear D. This CDR3 comprises 15 residues. The V end was cut by 4 bases, the J end by 0 bases, with 9 bases between. Germline values: CDR1 MNHEY, CDR2 SVGAGI.

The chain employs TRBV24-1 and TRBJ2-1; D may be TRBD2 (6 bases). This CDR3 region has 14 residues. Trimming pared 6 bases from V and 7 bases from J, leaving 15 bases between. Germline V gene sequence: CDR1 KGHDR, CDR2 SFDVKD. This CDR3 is CATSRESRGNEQFF. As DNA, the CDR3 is TGTGCCACCAGTCGGGAATCGCGGGGTAATGAGCAGTTCTTC.

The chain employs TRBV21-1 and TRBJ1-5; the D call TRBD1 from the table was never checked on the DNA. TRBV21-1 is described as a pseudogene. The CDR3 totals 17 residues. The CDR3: CASSKVFTGGRNQPQHF. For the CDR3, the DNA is TGTGCCAGCAGCAAAGTTTTTACAGGGGGCAGAAATCAGCCCCAGCATTTT.

Here the CDR3 reads CASSWGQGPYGYTF. The CDR3 region has the DNA TGTGCCAGCAGTTGGGGACAGGGGCCGTATGGCTACACCTTC. This chain connects TRBV28 to TRBJ1-2; 10 bases are a match to TRBD1. Losses at the gene ends were 4 bases for V and 5 bases for J; bases not matched to a gene: 4. Germline V gene lookup returns CDR1 MDHEN and CDR2 SYDVKM. The CDR3 loop spans 14 amino acids.

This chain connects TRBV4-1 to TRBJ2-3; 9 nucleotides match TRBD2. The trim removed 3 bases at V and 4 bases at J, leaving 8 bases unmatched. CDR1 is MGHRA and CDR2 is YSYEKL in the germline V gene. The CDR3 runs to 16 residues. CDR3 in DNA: TGCGCCAGCAGCCACAGAAGCCAGCGGGAGGCAGATACGCAGTATTTT. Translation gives CASSHRSQREADTQYF.

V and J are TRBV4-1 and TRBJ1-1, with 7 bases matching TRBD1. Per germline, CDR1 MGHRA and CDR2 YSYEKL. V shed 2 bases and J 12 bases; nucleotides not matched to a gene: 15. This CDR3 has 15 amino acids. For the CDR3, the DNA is TGCGCCAGCAGCCAACCTCGCGCGGGACAGTCAAAAACTTTCTTT. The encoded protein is CASSQPRAGQSKTFF.

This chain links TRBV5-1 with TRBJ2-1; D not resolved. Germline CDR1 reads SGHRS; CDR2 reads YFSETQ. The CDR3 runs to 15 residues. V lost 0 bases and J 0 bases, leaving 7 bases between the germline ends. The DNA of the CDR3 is TGCGCCAGCAGCTTGGGACTTAGCTCCTACAATGAGCAGTTCTTC. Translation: CASSLGLSSYNEQFF.

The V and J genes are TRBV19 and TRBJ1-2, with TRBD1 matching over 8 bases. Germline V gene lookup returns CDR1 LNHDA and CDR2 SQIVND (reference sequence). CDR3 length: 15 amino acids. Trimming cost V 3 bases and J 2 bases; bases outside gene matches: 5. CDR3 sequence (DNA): TGTGCCAGTAGTATGGGTGCAGGGGGCAACTATGGCTACACCTTC. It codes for CASSMGAGGNYGYTF.

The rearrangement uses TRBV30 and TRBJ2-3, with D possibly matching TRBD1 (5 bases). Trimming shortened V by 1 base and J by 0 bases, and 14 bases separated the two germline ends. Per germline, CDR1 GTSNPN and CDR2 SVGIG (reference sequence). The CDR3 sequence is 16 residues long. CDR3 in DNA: TGTGCCTGGAGTGACCACAGGAGAGCTAGCACAGATACGCAGTATTTT. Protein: CAWSDHRRASTDTQYF.

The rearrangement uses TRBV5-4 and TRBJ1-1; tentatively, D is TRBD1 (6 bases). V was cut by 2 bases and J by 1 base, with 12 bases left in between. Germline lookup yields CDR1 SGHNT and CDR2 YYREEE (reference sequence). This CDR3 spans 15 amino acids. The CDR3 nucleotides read TGTGCCAGCAGCTTTTCGGGACACGGGAACACTGAAGCTTTCTTT. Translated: CASSFSGHGNTEAFF.

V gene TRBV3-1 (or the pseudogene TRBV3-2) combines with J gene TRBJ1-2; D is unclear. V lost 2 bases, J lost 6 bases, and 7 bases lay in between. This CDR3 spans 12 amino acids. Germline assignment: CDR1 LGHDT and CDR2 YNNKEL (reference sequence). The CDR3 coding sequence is TGTGCCAGCAGCCAAAGTAGTAATGGCTACACCTTC. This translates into CASSQSSNGYTF.

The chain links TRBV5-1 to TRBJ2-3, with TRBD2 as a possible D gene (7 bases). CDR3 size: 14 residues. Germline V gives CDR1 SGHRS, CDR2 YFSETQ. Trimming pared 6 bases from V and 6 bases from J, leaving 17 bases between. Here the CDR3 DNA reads TGCGCCAGCAAGGTGGGAGGGGGAGAGGATACGCAGTATTTT. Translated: CASKVGGGEDTQYF.